This section outlines one T cell receptor beta chain sequence together with its context. The sample comes from a study of blood T cell repertoires in COVID-19. Study background: Samples of COVID-19 (acute and convalescent) were obtained from the United States, Italy and Spain. From T cells, B-cell-depleted T cells, or PBMCs came the material, which was cDNA or gDNA.

Participants were placed into cohorts based on the clinical history they reported. V was cut by 5 bases and J by 4 bases, with 11 bases left in between. Germline values: CDR1 LGHDT, CDR2 YNNKEL (reference sequence). The CDR3 loop spans 13 amino acids. TCRdb's copy holds only in-frame clones and misses some; the assay was immunoSEQ multiplex PCR. In the table there are about 230,000 clones, 85% to 90% of which are singletons. The sample comprised PBMCs or T cells enriched from blood (not recorded which). The V and J genes are TRBV3-1 (or the pseudogene TRBV3-2) and TRBJ1-2, with D possibly TRBD1 on 6 matching bases. The source is a young man who had recovered from COVID-19. CDR3 bases: TGTGCCAGCAGCATACAGGGTAGCTATGGCTACACCTTC. This codes for CASSIQGSYGYTF.